These 8 T cell receptor beta chains were sequenced from one sample in a study of T cell responses to AZD1222 COVID-19 vaccine. Assay: immunoSEQ multiplex PCR; the TCRdb copy retains only in-frame clones and omits some. Here the sample spans nearly 110,000 clones, roughly 90% being singletons. Source: peripheral blood, taken on day 0 of AZD1222 vaccination. These receptors were taken from an adult in good health.

This clone was found once. The chain has TRBV19 and TRBJ1-4; D gene uncertain. Trimming pared 7 bases from V and 3 bases from J, leaving 15 bases between. Germline assignment: CDR1 LNHDA and CDR2 SQIVND (reference sequence). CDR3 length: 15 amino acids. The DNA of the CDR3 is TGTGCCAGTAAGATGATAACCGGGGCTAATGAAAAACTGTTTTTT. Translation gives CASKMITGANEKLFF.

The rearrangement links TRBV28 to TRBJ2-7, with 7 bases that match TRBD2. This CDR3 comprises 15 residues. Looked up from germline, CDR1 is MDHEN and CDR2 is SYDVKM. The J segment lost 4 bases and the V segment lost 2 bases, leaving 8 bases of the junction unmatched. The CDR3 loop is CASSLGSTSRYEQYF. CDR3 nucleotide sequence: TGTGCCAGCAGTTTAGGATCGACTAGCAGGTACGAGCAGTACTTC.

This chain links TRBV28 with TRBJ2-3, with D possibly called TRBD1 or TRBD2 (5 bases each). The V end was cut by 8 bases, the J end by 0 bases, with 15 bases between. The CDR3 has 15 residues. CDR1 MDHEN and CDR2 SYDVKM come from the germline V gene. CDR3 DNA: TGTGCCAGCTCGAGGGGAGCCACTAGCACAGATACGCAGTATTTT. It codes for CASSRGATSTDTQYF.

This chain links TRBV10-3 with TRBJ1-1; D might be TRBD1 (6 bases). Germline loops: CDR1 ENHRY, CDR2 SYGVKD. The CDR3 is made up of 13 amino acids. Deletions cut 6 bases from V and 4 bases from J, with 12 bases between. The CDR3 loop reads CAIRNRAGTEAFF. DNA for the CDR3: TGTGCCATCAGGAACAGGGCCGGCACTGAAGCTTTCTTT.

V gene TRBV5-1 combines with J gene TRBJ1-6; tentative D call: TRBD1 (5 bases). CDR3 length: 15 residues. Germline-derived CDR1 and CDR2 are SGHRS and YFSETQ. V shed 0 bases and J shed 3 bases, with 7 bases lying between them. The CDR3 sequence is CASSLGGDYNSPLHF. In DNA, the CDR3 is TGCGCCAGCAGCTTGGGAGGGGACTATAATTCACCCCTCCACTTT.

The chain recombines TRBV5-8 with TRBJ2-1; 8 nucleotides agree with TRBD2. Germline V gene data show CDR1 as SGHTS and CDR2 as YDEGEE. CDR3 size: 17 residues. V dropped 7 bases and J dropped 5; count of bases not matched to a gene: 17. CDR3 residues: CASPTWGREVSHNEQFF. The CDR3 region has the DNA TGTGCCAGCCCCACCTGGGGGCGGGAGGTTTCTCACAATGAGCAGTTCTTC.

This chain joins TRBV7-2 and TRBJ2-7; 9 bases agree with TRBD1. This CDR3 contains 15 residues. V was pared by 5 bases and J by 4 bases, with 9 bases of the junction left unmatched. Germline loops: CDR1 SGHTA, CDR2 FQGNSA. Here the CDR3 DNA reads TGTGCCAGCAGCCTAACCGGGACAGGGTCTTACGAGCAGTACTTC. Its translation is CASSLTGTGSYEQYF.

The chain combines TRBV2 with TRBJ1-5; D is undetermined. Germline CDR1 and CDR2: SNHLY and FYNNEI. This CDR3 contains 15 residues. Trimming removed 6 bases at V and 0 bases at J, with 12 bases between. The CDR3 sequence is CASREGSHSNQPQHF. For the CDR3, the DNA is TGTGCCAGCAGGGAGGGCAGTCATAGCAATCAGCCCCAGCATTTT.